Presented here are 17 T cell receptor beta chains from one specimen sequenced in a study of vaccination effects on CD4 cells after COVID-19. These receptors' targets are unknown. Data came from immunoSEQ multiplex PCR; TCRdb stores just in-frame clones and leaves some out. The repertoire holds 50,000 or so clones, about four fifths seen once, with 5.5% to 7% in the top ten. CD4+ T cells specific for antigen were expanded with viral peptide pools by the ViraFEST assay before sequencing. The culture ran for 10 days, and then CD4+ T cells were isolated. Previously uninfected by SARS-CoV-2, the vaccine recipients also showed negative nucleocapsid antibodies. Source: CD4+ T cells from PBMCs cultured with HCoV-OC43 spike peptides, taken before COVID-19 vaccination. Indicated subset: HCoV-OC43 spike overlapping peptide pool stimulation. Receptors originate from a human donor who received a COVID-19 vaccine.

CDR3 nucleotides: TGTGCCAGTAGCCAAAGGACAGGGAGCTCCTACAATGAGCAGTTCTTC. Its protein is CASSQRTGSSYNEQFF. J is TRBJ2-1 and V is TRBV19, with 8 positions matching TRBD1. The V gene's germline CDR1 is LNHDA and CDR2 SQIVND (reference sequence). The length of the CDR3 is 16 residues. V was clipped by 6 bases and J by 0 bases; unmatched bases: 7.

V gene TRBV7-2 combines with J gene TRBJ2-3; D is uncertain. Germline CDR1 is SGHTA and CDR2 is FQGNSA. CDR3 length equals 15 residues. Deletions cut 2 bases from V and 0 bases from J, with 9 bases between. CDR3 in amino acids: CASSLHGSSTDTQYF. CDR3 in DNA: TGTGCCAGCAGCTTACACGGTTCTAGCACAGATACGCAGTATTTT. Together with reference TRBV7-2 and TRBJ2-3, the CDR3 gives the full variable domain: GAGVSQSPSNKVTEKGKDVELRCDPISGHTALYWYRQSLGQGLEFLIYFQGNSAPDKSGLPSDRFSAERTGGSVSTLTIQRTQQEDSAVYLCASSLHGSSTDTQYFGPGTRLTVL.

Written as DNA, the CDR3 is TGTGCCAGCAGTTTGACTAGCGGGGGGCTGGATACGCAGTATTTT. Residues: CASSLTSGGLDTQYF. The chain combines TRBV5-5 with TRBJ2-3; 13 bases are a match to TRBD2. The germline gives CDR1 SGHKS, CDR2 YYEKEE (reference sequence). V was clipped by 5 bases and J by 6 bases; unmatched bases: 6. This CDR3 comprises 15 residues.

The chain recombines TRBV2 with TRBJ2-7; maybe TRBD1 (6 bases). Germline V lookup: CDR1 SNHLY, CDR2 FYNNEI. CDR3 length: 11 residues. V dropped 6 bases and J dropped 9 bases, with 12 bases sitting between them. The DNA for the CDR3 is TGTGCCAGCAGGATACAGGGAGTGCAGTACGTC. Protein sequence: CASRIQGVQYV.

This rearrangement joins TRBV7-9 to TRBJ1-6; 8 nucleotides match TRBD1. In germline, CDR1 is SEHNR, CDR2 FQNEAQ (reference sequence). J was trimmed by 7 bases and V by 5 bases; bases with no gene match: 7. This CDR3 comprises 15 residues. The CDR3 here is CASSQGQGQNSPLHF. The CDR3 DNA is TGTGCCAGCAGCCAAGGACAGGGTCAGAATTCACCCCTCCACTTT.

This clone was counted once. This chain joins TRBV29-1 and TRBJ2-1, with 7 bases matching TRBD1. This CDR3 is built from 16 residues. Germline values: CDR1 SQVTM, CDR2 ANQGSEA. The junction had 12 bases not matched to a gene; V was cut back by 1 base and J by 6 bases. In DNA form, the CDR3 reads TGCAGCGTTGAAGCAAACCGACAGGGTTTGTCCAATGAGCAGTTCTTC. Its translation: CSVEANRQGLSNEQFF.

The rearrangement uses TRBV4-1 and TRBJ2-1; 8 bases are shared with TRBD1. Germline V gene lookup returns CDR1 MGHRA and CDR2 YSYEKL. V was clipped by 3 bases and J by 7 bases; unmatched bases: 14. The CDR3 extends over 17 amino acids. Written as DNA, the CDR3 is TGCGCCAGCAGCCAGCCTCAGGGGGCTGTTGGGGGGAATGAGCAGTTCTTC. This translates into CASSQPQGAVGGNEQFF.

The genes are TRBV6-1 and TRBJ1-2; possible D gene TRBD1, 5 bases. Per the germline V gene, CDR1 is MNHNS and CDR2 is SASEGT. CDR3 size: 15 residues. The V and J ends lost 1 base and 0 bases respectively, with 9 bases between them. CDR3 coding DNA: TGTGCCAGCAGTGAAGTTACAGGAGCTAACTATGGCTACACCTTC. Its protein is CASSEVTGANYGYTF.

The chain links TRBV7-9 to TRBJ2-7; tentative D call: TRBD2 (5 bases). CDR1 SEHNR and CDR2 FQNEAQ come from the germline V gene (reference sequence). The ends were cut back, 0 bases at V and 0 bases at J, with 6 bases in the middle. CDR3 length: 14 residues. This chain's CDR3 is CASSLAGISYEQYV. The CDR3 nucleotides read TGTGCCAGCAGCTTAGCCGGGATCTCCTACGAGCAGTACGTC.

The V and J genes are TRBV7-8 and TRBJ2-3, with D possibly being TRBD1 (5 bases). This CDR3 has 15 amino acids. Trimming took 5 bases from V and 3 from J, leaving 15 bases between them. The germline CDR1 and CDR2 sequences are SGHVS and FQNEAQ. In DNA form, the CDR3 reads TGTGCCAGCAGCCCCGTGGCAGGGTGGACAGATACGCAGTATTTT. This sequence encodes CASSPVAGWTDTQYF.

The chain employs TRBV18 and TRBJ2-5; 8 bases fit TRBD2. Trimming took 3 bases from V and 2 from J; bases not matched to a gene: 5. Germline V lookup: CDR1 KGHSH, CDR2 LQKENI. This CDR3 is built from 15 residues. CDR3 residues: CASSPYGTSQETQYF. CDR3 DNA sequence: TGTGCCAGCTCACCTTATGGGACTAGTCAAGAGACCCAGTACTTC.

V and J are TRBV6-2 or TRBV6-3 and TRBJ2-7, with D perhaps matching TRBD1 or TRBD2 (7 bases each). The CDR3 sequence is 14 residues long. Trimming stripped 4 bases from V and 4 bases from J, with 14 bases between. The germline gives CDR1 MNHEY, CDR2 SVGEGT. CDR3 nucleotides: TGTGCCAGCAGTTGGGAGGGACAGAAGTACGAGCAGTACGTC. Encoded protein: CASSWEGQKYEQYV.

This rearrangement joins TRBV6-1 to TRBJ1-1; D remains ambiguous. Trimming removed 3 bases from V and 2 bases from J, with 10 bases in between. The CDR3 is made up of 14 amino acids. Germline-derived CDR1 and CDR2 are MNHNS and SASEGT. Here the CDR3 reads CASSDSWGNTEAFF. CDR3 nucleotides: TGTGCCAGCAGTGATTCCTGGGGAAACACTGAAGCTTTCTTT.

This clone was picked up a small number of times. The V call is TRBV30, the J call TRBJ1-5, with no clear D. The CDR3 contains 14 residues. Germline V CDR1 and CDR2: GTSNPN, SVGIG (reference sequence). V lost 2 bases and J 4 bases, leaving 12 bases between the germline ends. The CDR3 sequence is CAWSTGSQNQPQHF. As DNA, the CDR3 is TGTGCCTGGAGTACGGGGTCTCAAAATCAGCCCCAGCATTTT.

V gene TRBV29-1 combines with J gene TRBJ1-2; D might be TRBD1 (5 bases). Germline V gene lookup returns CDR1 SQVTM and CDR2 ANQGSEA. V shed 3 bases and J shed 8 bases, with 13 bases lying between them. This CDR3 is 12 amino acids long. This chain's CDR3 is CSVEFAGPGYTF. CDR3 DNA: TGCAGCGTTGAGTTTGCAGGGCCCGGCTACACCTTC.

This chain uses TRBV19 with TRBJ1-1, with D perhaps TRBD1 (5 bases). Trimming removed 3 bases at V and 1 base at J, with 15 bases between. CDR1 is LNHDA and CDR2 is SQIVND in the germline V gene (reference sequence). The CDR3 is 16 residues long. The CDR3 DNA sequence: TGTGCCAGTAGTATTCCCCCGGGACCGCCGAACACTGAAGCTTTCTTT. The encoded protein is CASSIPPGPPNTEAFF.

This clone appeared a few times. This chain connects TRBV30 to TRBJ2-2; D unresolved. The ends were cut back, 2 bases at V and 1 base at J, with 5 bases in the middle. This CDR3 spans 13 amino acids. CDR1 GTSNPN and CDR2 SVGIG come from the germline V gene (reference sequence). CDR3 sequence (DNA): TGTGCCTGGAGTAAGGGGAACACCGGGGAGCTGTTTTTT. Residues: CAWSKGNTGELFF.